This T cell receptor (beta chain) was observed in a study of graft-versus-host responses after intestinal transplantation. Whole-study results and caveats: Patients who carried graft-donor T cell macrochimerism also had high graft-versus-host to host-versus-graft clonal ratios in their allografts.

The germline CDR1 and CDR2 sequences are MNHEY and SVGAGI. V was pared by 6 bases and J by 6 bases, with 9 bases of the junction left unmatched. This CDR3 has 15 residues. Assay: immunoSEQ multiplex PCR; the TCRdb copy retains only in-frame clones and omits some. This table has approximately 86,000 clones, 90% to 95% appearing once. A remark on this clone: Its target is not known.

The TCR originated in a human donor who received an intestinal transplant. The chain links TRBV6-5 to TRBJ1-5; 9 bases agree with TRBD1. The source was unstimulated CD4+ T cells sorted from spleen or lymph node cells, collected before intestinal transplant. Here the CDR3 reads CASRRLGQGPQPQHF. The CDR3 DNA follows: TGTGCCAGCAGGAGACTGGGACAGGGCCCTCAGCCCCAGCATTTT.